This note documents a single T cell receptor beta chain sequence. Its antigen has not been determined. There are no base qualities to consult, and no much larger clone falls within one base. Libraries were built with the immunoSEQ multiplex PCR assay. What TCRdb holds here is the immuneACCESS table cut down to in-frame rearrangements. Part of the clones is not present; checked against another copy, under half of the missing clones reflect an unresolved V gene, and the others are unexplained. Present in this sample are over 55,000 clones, 75% to 90% of which were seen just once. The ten largest account for about 5.1% of the sample. The entry originates in a study of technical replicates of blood from several donors (dated by TCRdb to about 2017). The germline ends are 8 bases apart after V is trimmed by 5 bases and J by 6 bases. Looking up the germline V gene yields CDR1 KGHSH and CDR2 LQKENI. The CDR3 covers 11 residues, taking in both the cysteine and the phenylalanine. Of the read, only the CDR3 DNA is kept; its 33 bases are in frame from base 1.

The specimen sequenced was PBMCs. The source is a human donor in good health. Some clones in this sample may be carry-over from other donors' samples. This chain is built from TRBV18 and TRBJ2-7; too little of a D gene remains to name it. The nucleotides read TGTGCCAGCTCAATCGGTGGCGAGCAGTACTTC. This sequence encodes CASSIGGEQYF.